The source of this T cell receptor (beta chain) is a study of lymphopenia after photon versus proton radiotherapy. Sequenced by immunoSEQ multiplex PCR; TCRdb stores in-frame clones only, minus some. The sample gives 70,000 to 95,000 clones, around 82% of which show up once; 1.3% to 1.5% is in the top ten. Trimming removed 0 bases from V and 6 bases from J, with 5 bases in between. This CDR3 is built from 13 residues. Germline V lookup: CDR1 MNHEY, CDR2 SVGAGI. Comment on this clone: Its antigen is undetermined.

Whole-study findings and limits: Larger post-nadir TCR diversity loss correlated inversely with survival in deceased patients. Only patients who died were analyzed for survival; proton advantage is unproven. Relative stability marked proton patients; photon patients lost diversity and naive cells. Post-nadir diversity loss with photons came from oligoclonal expansion, particularly CD8+ Temra cells.

The V and J genes are TRBV6-5 and TRBJ2-2; D is uncertain. This specimen consisted of peripheral blood, obtained from a patient treated with proton-based radiotherapy. The sequence was collected from a man aged 60-69 years with pancreatic cancer. The CDR3: CASSYSSAGELFF. The CDR3 nucleotides are TGTGCCAGCAGTTACTCGAGCGCCGGGGAGCTGTTTTTT.